This T cell receptor beta chain was recovered during a study of T cells in Graves' hyperthyroidism and ophthalmopathy. This CDR3 spans 15 amino acids. Germline CDR1 and CDR2: MNHNS and SASEGT. Trimming removed 5 bases from V and 7 bases from J, with 18 bases in between. Patients having uncontrolled infection, another autoimmune disease, pregnancy or lactation were not included. In its sample, this clonotype was seen a few times. The investigators amplified TCR beta CDR3 regions from RNA transcripts. A set of HTBI primers served as the primers for a first-round RT-PCR of the TCR CDR3. TCRdb called the multiplex PCR reads again in MiXCR, with one record for every CDR3 protein. Among roughly 200,000 distinct CDR3 sequences, about a sixth were seen once, and the ten largest hold about 45%.

The chain is built from TRBV6-1 and TRBJ2-1; either TRBD1 or TRBD2 may supply D (5 bases each). This TCR derives from a man aged 35 to 55 with Graves' hyperthyroidism. The sequenced sample consisted of blood. CDR3 in DNA: TGTGCCAGCAGTTCCGCCGGGACCGACCGGAATGAGCAGTTCTTC. Encoded protein: CASSSAGTDRNEQFF.